This T cell receptor beta chain was recovered during a study of blood T cell repertoires in COVID-19. On the study more broadly: Italy, Spain and the United States were the sources of the convalescent and acute COVID-19 samples. PBMCs, B-cell-depleted T cells, or T cells were the source of the cDNA or gDNA that made up the material.

V gave up 4 bases and J gave up 7 bases, with 10 bases separating them. Germline V lookup: CDR1 LGHNA, CDR2 YNFKEQ. CDR3 length: 13 amino acids. In the original processing: Reference gene primer amplification gave nucleated cell count estimates. The assay was immunoSEQ multiplex PCR, and TCRdb's table has in-frame clones only and misses some. V and J calls and clone size are given by that table; D and trimming were obtained from the DNA. The profile covers fewer than 250,000 clones, with around 88% appearing a single time and 7% to 10% taken by the ten largest. The rearrangement links TRBV4-2 to TRBJ2-2, with D hard to call. The specimen was peripheral blood. This clonotype originated in a woman aged 45 to 65 with acute or convalescent COVID-19. CDR3 residues: CASSLEEIGELFF. The DNA of the CDR3 is TGTGCCAGCAGCCTCGAGGAAATCGGGGAGCTGTTTTTT.